Listed below are T cell receptor beta chains from one sample, sequenced in a study of cytomegalovirus exposure and HLA in healthy donors. Profiling relied on immunoSEQ multiplex PCR, and the TCRdb table lists in-frame clones only, not all of them. Of around 170,000 clones in the sample, around four fifths were seen once. The sequencing sample was made of PBMCs. These receptors came from a woman aged 30 to 39 in good health and CMV-seronegative. Each CDR3 is given with its conserved first and last residue. Each record gives: CDR3 length, V gene, clone size, D gene, J gene, CDR3 DNA, CDR3 protein. A D gene is named only where the DNA matches it firmly. Rows may omit the clone size; those that give it use once, few, many or a size class.

len: 11
v_gene: TRBV15
abundance: .
d_gene: .
j_gene: TRBJ1-4
CDR3nt: TGTGCCACCAGCAGAGCTGGCCAACTGTTTTTT
CDR3aa: CATSRAGQLFF

len: 16
v_gene: TRBV5-1
abundance: .
d_gene: TRBD1
j_gene: TRBJ2-3
CDR3nt: TGCGCCAGCAGCTTGTTTTCGACAGGGGGCGCAGATACGCAGTATTTT
CDR3aa: CASSLFSTGGADTQYF

len: 14
v_gene: TRBV18
abundance: .
d_gene: .
j_gene: TRBJ1-2
CDR3nt: TGTGCCAGCTCACCTGACCGGGATAACTATGGCTACACCTTC
CDR3aa: CASSPDRDNYGYTF

len: 13
v_gene: TRBV5-1
abundance: .
d_gene: .
j_gene: TRBJ2-2
CDR3nt: TGCGCCAGCAGCTTGGGTATTCTCGGGGAGCTGTTTTTT
CDR3aa: CASSLGILGELFF

len: 14
v_gene: TRBV5-1
abundance: .
d_gene: TRBD1
j_gene: TRBJ2-5
CDR3nt: TGCGCCAGCAGCTTGGAAACAGGGGGGGAGACCCAGTACTTC
CDR3aa: CASSLETGGETQYF

len: 16
v_gene: TRBV2
abundance: .
d_gene: .
j_gene: TRBJ1-2
CDR3nt: TGTGCCAGCAGTGATAGTTCGGCAGGCTTACCACATGGCTACACCTTC
CDR3aa: CASSDSSAGLPHGYTF

len: 15
v_gene: TRBV7-9
abundance: .
d_gene: TRBD1
j_gene: TRBJ2-7
CDR3nt: TGTGCCAGCAGCTCATACAGGACAGGGATCTACGAGCAGTACTTC
CDR3aa: CASSSYRTGIYEQYF

len: 15
v_gene: TRBV4-3
abundance: .
d_gene: .
j_gene: TRBJ2-7
CDR3nt: TGCGCCAGCAGCCAGGCGTCGGGCAGGGGTAACGAGCAGTACTTC
CDR3aa: CASSQASGRGNEQYF

len: 14
v_gene: TRBV15
abundance: .
d_gene: TRBD1
j_gene: TRBJ1-2
CDR3nt: TGTGCCACCAGCAGGGCGGGGACAGGGCTTGGCTACACCTTC
CDR3aa: CATSRAGTGLGYTF

len: 15
v_gene: TRBV2
abundance: .
d_gene: .
j_gene: TRBJ1-2
CDR3nt: TGTGCCAGTCATTTACAGGGCTCCCCTAAGAATGGCTACACCTTC
CDR3aa: CASHLQGSPKNGYTF

len: 16
v_gene: TRBV4-2
abundance: .
d_gene: TRBD2
j_gene: TRBJ2-3
CDR3nt: TGTGCCAGCAGCCAAGAAAGCGGGGCTACCACAGATACGCAGTATTTT
CDR3aa: CASSQESGATTDTQYF

len: 14
v_gene: TRBV7-2
abundance: .
d_gene: TRBD1
j_gene: TRBJ1-2
CDR3nt: TGTGCCAGCAGCTACAGGGGACTTAACTATGGCTACACCTTC
CDR3aa: CASSYRGLNYGYTF

len: 18
v_gene: TRBV2
abundance: .
d_gene: TRBD2
j_gene: TRBJ2-5
CDR3nt: TGTGCCAGCACGGTGGGACTAACTAGCGGGGGGGAAGGAGAGACCCAGTACTTC
CDR3aa: CASTVGLTSGGEGETQYF

len: 13
v_gene: TRBV5-1
abundance: .
d_gene: TRBD1
j_gene: TRBJ1-5
CDR3nt: TGCGCCAGCAGCTTGGGAGGGGACAGGGGCGGGCATTTT
CDR3aa: CASSLGGDRGGHF

len: 15
v_gene: TRBV9
abundance: .
d_gene: TRBD1
j_gene: TRBJ2-3
CDR3nt: TGTGCCAGCAGCGGGGACAGGGGGTGGGCAGATACGCAGTATTTT
CDR3aa: CASSGDRGWADTQYF

len: 11
v_gene: TRBV19
abundance: .
d_gene: .
j_gene: TRBJ1-5
CDR3nt: TGTGCCGGAGGAGGGAGCCAGCCCCAGCATTTT
CDR3aa: CAGGGSQPQHF

len: 14
v_gene: TRBV11-2
abundance: .
d_gene: .
j_gene: TRBJ1-3
CDR3nt: TGTGCCAGCAGCCCGACAGTCACCGGAAACACCATATATTTT
CDR3aa: CASSPTVTGNTIYF

len: 15
v_gene: TRBV5-4
abundance: .
d_gene: .
j_gene: TRBJ1-2
CDR3nt: TGTGCCAGCAGCTTGGGGGGAGAGGGCCCTGCTGGCTACACCTTC
CDR3aa: CASSLGGEGPAGYTF

len: 13
v_gene: TRBV5-1
abundance: .
d_gene: .
j_gene: TRBJ2-5
CDR3nt: TGCGCCAGCACCGCGGCCGGCCAAGAGACCCAGTACTTC
CDR3aa: CASTAAGQETQYF

len: 15
v_gene: TRBV30
abundance: .
d_gene: TRBD1
j_gene: TRBJ2-2
CDR3nt: TGTGCCTGGAAACCGATGGACAGGCAGCACCGGGAGCTGTTTTTT
CDR3aa: CAWKPMDRQHRELFF

len: 15
v_gene: TRBV9
abundance: .
d_gene: TRBD2
j_gene: TRBJ2-1
CDR3nt: TGTGCCAGCAGCATCAGTAGCGGGGCTCACAATGAGCAGTTCTTC
CDR3aa: CASSISSGAHNEQFF

len: 16
v_gene: TRBV7-3
abundance: .
d_gene: .
j_gene: TRBJ2-2
CDR3nt: TGTGCCAGCAGCCCACGACAAGGGGCGGGGACCGGGGAGCTGTTTTTT
CDR3aa: CASSPRQGAGTGELFF

len: 12
v_gene: TRBV2
abundance: few
d_gene: .
j_gene: TRBJ2-7
CDR3nt: TGTGCCAGCAGCAGGGAGGCGTACGAGCAGTACTTC
CDR3aa: CASSREAYEQYF

len: 16
v_gene: TRBV6-6
abundance: .
d_gene: TRBD1
j_gene: TRBJ1-5
CDR3nt: TGTGCCAGCAGTTACTCGGCAGGGGGAAGCAATCAGCCCCAGCATTTT
CDR3aa: CASSYSAGGSNQPQHF

len: 13
v_gene: TRBV5-1
abundance: .
d_gene: TRBD1
j_gene: TRBJ2-3
CDR3nt: TGCGCCAGCAGCCGGGGACAGACAGATACGCAGTATTTT
CDR3aa: CASSRGQTDTQYF

len: 14
v_gene: TRBV5-1
abundance: .
d_gene: .
j_gene: TRBJ2-7
CDR3nt: TGCGCCAGCAGCTTCCGGGGTGGGCCCTACGAGCAGTACTTC
CDR3aa: CASSFRGGPYEQYF

len: 17
v_gene: TRBV7-9
abundance: .
d_gene: TRBD2
j_gene: TRBJ2-7
CDR3nt: TGTGCCAGCAGCTTAAGGCTAGCGGGGACGGGGTACTACGAGCAGTACTTC
CDR3aa: CASSLRLAGTGYYEQYF

len: 14
v_gene: TRBV4-1
abundance: few
d_gene: .
j_gene: TRBJ1-2
CDR3nt: TGCGCCAGCAGCCTAGGGGAGGGGCGGTATGGCTACACCTTC
CDR3aa: CASSLGEGRYGYTF